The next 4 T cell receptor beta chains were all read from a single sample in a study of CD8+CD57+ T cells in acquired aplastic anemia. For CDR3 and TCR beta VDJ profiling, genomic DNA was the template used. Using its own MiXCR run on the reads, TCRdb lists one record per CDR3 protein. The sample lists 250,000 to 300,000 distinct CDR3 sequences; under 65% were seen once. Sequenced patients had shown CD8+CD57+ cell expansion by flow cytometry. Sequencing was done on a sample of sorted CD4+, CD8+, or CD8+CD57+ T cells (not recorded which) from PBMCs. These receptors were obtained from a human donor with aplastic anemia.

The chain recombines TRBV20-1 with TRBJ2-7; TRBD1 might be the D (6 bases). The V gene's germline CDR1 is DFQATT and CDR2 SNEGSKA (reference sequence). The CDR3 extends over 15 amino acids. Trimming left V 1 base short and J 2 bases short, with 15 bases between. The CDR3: CSARVPGHRTYEQYF. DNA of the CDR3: TGCAGTGCTAGAGTACCGGGACATCGTACCTACGAGCAGTACTTC.

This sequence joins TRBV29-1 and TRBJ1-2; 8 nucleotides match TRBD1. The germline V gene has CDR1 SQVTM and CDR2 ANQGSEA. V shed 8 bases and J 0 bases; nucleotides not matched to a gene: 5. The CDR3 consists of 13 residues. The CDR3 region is CSWDRLTNYGYTF. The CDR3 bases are TGCAGCTGGGACAGGCTGACTAACTATGGCTACACCTTC.

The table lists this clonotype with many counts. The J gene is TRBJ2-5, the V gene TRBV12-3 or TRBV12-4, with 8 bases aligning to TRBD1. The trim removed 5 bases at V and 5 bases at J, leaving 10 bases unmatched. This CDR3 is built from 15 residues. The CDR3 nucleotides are TGTGCCAGCAGTACCCAGGGGGCAGGTGAGGAGACCCAGTACTTC. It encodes CASSTQGAGEETQYF.

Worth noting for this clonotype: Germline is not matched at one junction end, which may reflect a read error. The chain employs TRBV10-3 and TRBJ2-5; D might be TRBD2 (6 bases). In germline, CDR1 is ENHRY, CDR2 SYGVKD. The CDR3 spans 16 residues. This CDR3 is CASSDAGRGYQETQYF. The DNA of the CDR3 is TGTGCCAGCAGTGACGCGGGGAGAGGGTACCAAGAGACCCAGTACTTC.